These 4 T cell receptor beta chains were all obtained from the same sample, sequenced in a study of blood T cells in healthy people across ages. Primed by a sample-barcoded 5' primer and a J-beta primer mix, a second PCR proceeded for about 6 to 12 cycles. MiXCR was run by TCRdb on the 5' RACE reads, yielding one entry per CDR3 protein. The sample shows around 780,000 distinct CDR3 sequences, roughly 26% of them seen only once. A further study also used this sample, focusing on T cells of mothers and their children.

Sequences were obtained from blood. These receptors were taken from a boy younger than 18 in good health.

V and J are TRBV7-2 and TRBJ1-1, with 7 positions matching TRBD1. Trimming at V came to 5 bases and at J to 11 bases, leaving 11 bases not matched to a gene. The germline V gene encodes CDR1 SGHTA and CDR2 FQGNSA. The CDR3 consists of 13 residues. The CDR3 sequence is CASSPGTDEFAFF. The CDR3 DNA sequence: TGTGCCAGCAGCCCCGGGACAGATGAATTTGCTTTCTTT.

This chain joins TRBV7-3 and TRBJ2-1; 10 bases agree with TRBD2. J lost 9 bases, V lost 2 bases, and 4 bases had no gene match. The CDR3 is 14 residues long. CDR1 is SGHTA, CDR2 FQGTGA, per germline. This CDR3 is CASSLQRGGGEQFF. The CDR3 nucleotides are TGTGCCAGCAGCTTACAGCGGGGGGGCGGTGAGCAGTTCTTC.

In its sample, this clonotype was seen a few times. This chain connects TRBV7-2 to TRBJ2-2; 8 bases are a match to TRBD1. The germline gives CDR1 SGHTA, CDR2 FQGNSA. V was clipped by 0 bases and J by 5 bases; unmatched bases: 8. The length of the CDR3 is 17 residues. CDR3 loop: CASSLASLTGETGELFF. The CDR3, as DNA: TGTGCCAGCAGCTTAGCTTCACTGACAGGGGAGACCGGGGAGCTGTTTTTT.

The chain couples TRBV5-1 to TRBJ2-5; D gene ambiguous. The germline CDR1 and CDR2 sequences are SGHRS and YFSETQ. V lost 1 base and J lost 1, with 8 bases in between. The CDR3 is made up of 14 amino acids. The DNA of the CDR3 is TGCGCCAGCAGCTTGTGGCAGGTCCAAGAGACCCAGTACTTC. It is translated as CASSLWQVQETQYF.